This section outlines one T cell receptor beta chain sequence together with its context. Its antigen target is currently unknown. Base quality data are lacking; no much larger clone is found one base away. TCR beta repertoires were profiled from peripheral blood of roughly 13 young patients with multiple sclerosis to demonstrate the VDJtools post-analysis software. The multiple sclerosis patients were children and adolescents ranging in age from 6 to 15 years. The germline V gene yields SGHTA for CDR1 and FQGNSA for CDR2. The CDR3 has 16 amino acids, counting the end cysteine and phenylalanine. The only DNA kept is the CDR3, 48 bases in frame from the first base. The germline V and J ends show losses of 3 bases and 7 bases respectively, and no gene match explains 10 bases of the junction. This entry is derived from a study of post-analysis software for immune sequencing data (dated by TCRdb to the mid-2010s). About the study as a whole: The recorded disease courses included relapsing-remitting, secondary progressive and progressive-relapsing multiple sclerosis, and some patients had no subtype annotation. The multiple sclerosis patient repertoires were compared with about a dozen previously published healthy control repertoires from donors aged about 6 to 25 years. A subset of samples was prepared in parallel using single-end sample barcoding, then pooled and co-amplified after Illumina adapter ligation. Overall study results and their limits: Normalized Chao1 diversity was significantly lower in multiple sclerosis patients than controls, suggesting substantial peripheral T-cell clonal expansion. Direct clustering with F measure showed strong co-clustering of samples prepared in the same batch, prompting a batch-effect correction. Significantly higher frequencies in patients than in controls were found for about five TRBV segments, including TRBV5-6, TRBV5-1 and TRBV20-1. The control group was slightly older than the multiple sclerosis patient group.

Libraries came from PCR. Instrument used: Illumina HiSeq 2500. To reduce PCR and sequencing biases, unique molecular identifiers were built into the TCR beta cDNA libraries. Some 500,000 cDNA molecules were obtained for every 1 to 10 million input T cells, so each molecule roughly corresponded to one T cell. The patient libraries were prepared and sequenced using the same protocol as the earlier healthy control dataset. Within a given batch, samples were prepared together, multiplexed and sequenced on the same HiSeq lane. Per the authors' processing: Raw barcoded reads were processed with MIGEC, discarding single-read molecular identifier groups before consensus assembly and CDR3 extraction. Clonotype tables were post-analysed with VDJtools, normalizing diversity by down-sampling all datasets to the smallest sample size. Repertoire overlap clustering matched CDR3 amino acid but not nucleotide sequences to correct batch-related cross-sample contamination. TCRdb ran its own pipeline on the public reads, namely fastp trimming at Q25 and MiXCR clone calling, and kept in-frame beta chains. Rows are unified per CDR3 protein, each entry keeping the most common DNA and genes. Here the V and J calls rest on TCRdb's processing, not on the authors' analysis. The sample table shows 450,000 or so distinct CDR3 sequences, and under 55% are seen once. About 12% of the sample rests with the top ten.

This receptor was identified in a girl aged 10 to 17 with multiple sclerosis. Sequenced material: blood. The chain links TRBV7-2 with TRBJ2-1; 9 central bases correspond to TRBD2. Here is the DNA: TGTGCCAGCAGCTTGTACGGGACTAGCTCAAGAAATGAGCAGTTCTTC. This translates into CASSLYGTSSRNEQFF.